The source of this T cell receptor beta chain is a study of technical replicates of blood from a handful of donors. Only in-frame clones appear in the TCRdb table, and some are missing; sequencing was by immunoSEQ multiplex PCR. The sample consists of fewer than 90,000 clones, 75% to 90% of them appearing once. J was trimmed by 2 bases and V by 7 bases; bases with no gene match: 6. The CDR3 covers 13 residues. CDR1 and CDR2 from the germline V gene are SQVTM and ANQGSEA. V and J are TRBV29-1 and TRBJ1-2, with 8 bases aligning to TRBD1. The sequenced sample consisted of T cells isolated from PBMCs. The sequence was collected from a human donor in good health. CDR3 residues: CSGSGGPNYGYTF. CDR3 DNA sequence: TGCAGCGGTTCAGGGGGCCCGAACTATGGCTACACCTTC.